The present T cell receptor beta chain was sequenced within a study of blood T cell repertoires in COVID-19. Profiling relied on immunoSEQ multiplex PCR, and the TCRdb table lists in-frame clones only, not all of them. This table holds 95,000 to 130,000 clones, approximately 87% found once. V lost 6 bases and J lost 2; bases outside the gene matches: 15. Germline V CDR1 and CDR2: ENHRY, SYGVKD. The CDR3 consists of 18 residues. The sequence derives from a man under 40 with acute or convalescent COVID-19. The chain links TRBV10-3 to TRBJ2-5; 10 bases are shared with TRBD1. Sample: peripheral blood. The CDR3 bases are TGTGCCATCAGACCCGCCGGGACAGGGGAGCTGAGGCAAGAGACCCAGTACTTC. Its protein is CAIRPAGTGELRQETQYF.